The 18 T cell receptor beta chains reported below all come from one sample, sequenced in a study of T cells in Graves' hyperthyroidism and ophthalmopathy. Regions amplified from RNA transcripts were the TCR beta CDR3 regions. The HTBI primer set was used in a first-round RT-PCR of the TCR CDR3. TCRdb re-derived calls from the multiplex PCR reads in MiXCR, one entry per CDR3 protein. The data show approximately 400,000 distinct CDR3 sequences, with about 13% seen just once and around 20% held by the top ten. Sequenced: blood. The receptors stem from a man between 25 and 39 years old with Graves' hyperthyroidism that later progressed to Graves' ophthalmopathy.

This clonotype was found many times. CDR3 DNA: TGTGCCAGTAGAAGATTCGGACAGAAGAACACTGAAGCTTTCTTT. Its translation: CASRRFGQKNTEAFF. The chain carries TRBV19 and TRBJ1-1; possibly TRBD1 for D (6 bases). The germline gives CDR1 LNHDA, CDR2 SQIVND (reference sequence). This CDR3 is 15 amino acids long. V shed 6 bases and J shed 1 base, with 15 bases lying between them.

Only a few counts were recorded for this clonotype. The V gene is TRBV11-1, the J gene TRBJ2-3; 9 bases align to TRBD2. This CDR3 contains 16 residues. Germline trimming cut 2 bases from V and 3 bases from J; bases unmatched to any gene: 6. Per the germline V gene, CDR1 is SGHAT and CDR2 is FQDESV (reference sequence). CDR3 coding DNA: TGTGCCAGCAGCTTACCGCGGGGGGGGTATACAGATACGCAGTATTTT. It is translated as CASSLPRGGYTDTQYF.

There are many counts of this clonotype. The chain recombines TRBV6-1 with TRBJ2-1; 7 bases line up with TRBD2. The germline gives CDR1 MNHNS, CDR2 SASEGT. Trimming cost V 8 bases and J 8 bases; bases outside gene matches: 9. There are 13 residues in the CDR3. In DNA, the CDR3 is TGTGCCAGCTCGTATGGGGGAGGGGATGAGCAGTTCTTC. It encodes CASSYGGGDEQFF.

At least ten counts were recorded for this clonotype. V gene TRBV11-3 combines with J gene TRBJ2-7; no clear D. The CDR3 is made up of 14 amino acids. The ends were cut back, 4 bases at V and 6 bases at J, with 16 bases in the middle. Germline V lookup: CDR1 SGHNT, CDR2 YENEEA. DNA of the CDR3: TGTGCCAGCAGCTCTCATAGGGCCCCTCGCGAGCAGTACTTC. It yields the protein CASSSHRAPREQYF.

This clonotype has just a few counts. The V call is TRBV5-5, the J call TRBJ2-1; 12 bases map to TRBD1. Germline-derived CDR1 and CDR2 are SGHKS and YYEKEE (reference sequence). V shed 4 bases and J 7 bases; nucleotides not matched to a gene: 12. The CDR3 consists of 17 residues. The CDR3 DNA sequence: TGTGCCAGCAGCGGGCCGATGGGACAGGGGGCGAGTAATGAGCAGTTCTTC. Protein sequence: CASSGPMGQGASNEQFF.

This clonotype was counted between two and nine times. The rearrangement joins TRBV4-1 to TRBJ2-5; 7 bases are a match to TRBD1. V trimming: 3 bases; J trimming: 1 base; junction bases outside the gene matches: 8. Germline V gene lookup returns CDR1 MGHRA and CDR2 YSYEKL. The CDR3 consists of 16 residues. This CDR3 reads CASSHGPRGFQETQYF. The CDR3 DNA reads TGCGCCAGCAGCCACGGACCCAGGGGGTTCCAAGAGACCCAGTACTTC.

This clonotype has a count of ten or more. The chain carries TRBV7-6 and TRBJ1-1; the D is unclear. The germline CDR1 and CDR2 sequences are SGHVS and FNYEAQ. Trimming shortened V by 3 bases and J by 0 bases, and 8 bases separated the two germline ends. The CDR3 length is 14 residues. As DNA, the CDR3 is TGTGCCAGCAGCTTCGGTTTCATGAACACTGAAGCTTTCTTT. The encoded protein is CASSFGFMNTEAFF.

In this sample, this clonotype turned up many times. This sequence joins TRBV24-1 and TRBJ1-1; D unresolved. The V gene lost 2 bases and the J gene lost 1 base, with 4 bases spanning the gap. The CDR3 consists of 13 residues. Per the germline V gene, CDR1 is KGHDR and CDR2 is SFDVKD. The CDR3 region is CATSDWRNTEAFF. CDR3 in DNA: TGTGCCACCAGTGATTGGCGGAACACTGAAGCTTTCTTT.

The rearrangement uses TRBV10-3 and TRBJ1-1, with TRBD1 matching over 8 bases. The V gene's germline CDR1 is ENHRY and CDR2 SYGVKD. The CDR3 spans 14 residues. V trimming: 5 bases; J trimming: 4 bases; junction bases outside the gene matches: 6. Written as DNA, the CDR3 is TGTGCCATCAGTATAGGACAGGGAGGCACTGAAGCTTTCTTT. Protein product: CAISIGQGGTEAFF.

The table lists this clonotype with many counts. The chain joins TRBV11-3 to TRBJ2-7; D is unclear. V lost 3 bases, J lost 9 bases, and 15 bases lay in between. CDR1 and CDR2 (germline): SGHNT, YENEEA. CDR3 length equals 13 residues. In nucleotides, the CDR3 is TGTGCCAGCAGCTTGGACGAGCAGGTCGGGCAGTACTTC. It codes for CASSLDEQVGQYF.

This clonotype showed up just a few times. The chain combines TRBV27 with TRBJ2-1; 7 bases map to TRBD2. In germline, CDR1 is MNHEY, CDR2 SMNVEV (reference sequence). The junction had 10 bases not matched to a gene; V was cut back by 7 bases and J by 7 bases. There are 14 residues in the CDR3. DNA of the CDR3: TGTGCCAGCAAATTCGGGAGCGGGATTAATGAGCAGTTCTTC. This gives the protein CASKFGSGINEQFF.

With respect to this clonotype: This may be a read error: a much more frequent sequence differs by one nucleotide. The chain carries TRBV11-1 and TRBJ1-2; 7 bases align to TRBD1. The CDR3 sequence is 14 residues long. Per germline, CDR1 SGHAT and CDR2 FQDESV (reference sequence). V shed 5 bases, J shed 2 bases, and the junction held 5 bases outside the gene matches. CDR3 bases: TGTGCCAGCAGCACCGGGACAGAGAACTATGGCTACACCTTC. It yields the protein CASSTGTENYGYTF. The entire variable domain, with the rest obtained from reference TRBV11-1 and TRBJ1-2, is as follows: EAEVAQSPRYKITEKSQAVAFWCDPISGHATLYWYRQILGQGPELLVQFQDESVVDDSQLPKDRFSAERLKGVDSTLKIQPAELGDSAMYLCASSTGTENYGYTFGSGTRLTVV.

The chain is built from TRBV18 and TRBJ2-7, with D perhaps TRBD1 (6 bases). In germline, CDR1 is KGHSH, CDR2 LQKENI. The V end lost 3 bases, the J end lost 4 bases, and 16 bases lay between the germline ends. There are 15 residues in the CDR3. CDR3 DNA sequence: TGTGCCAGCTCACCGCTACAGGGCTCGGGGTACGAGCAGTACTTC. It encodes CASSPLQGSGYEQYF.

There are many counts of this clonotype. The chain carries TRBV27 and TRBJ2-5, with 13 bases identical to TRBD2. This CDR3 has 16 residues. Germline V lookup: CDR1 MNHEY, CDR2 SMNVEV (reference sequence). J lost 2 bases, V lost 6 bases, and 6 bases had no gene match. The CDR3, as DNA: TGTGCCAGCAGGGAGACTAGCGGGGGGTGGCAAGAGACCCAGTACTTC. Its protein product is CASRETSGGWQETQYF.

This clonotype occurred a few times. V and J are TRBV5-4 and TRBJ1-1; D is unclear. V was pared by 3 bases and J by 3 bases, with 12 bases between. This CDR3 is 14 amino acids long. From germline, CDR1 is SGHNT and CDR2 YYREEE (reference sequence). The CDR3 DNA reads TGTGCCAGCAGCTCGGTCGAACCAGACACTGAAGCTTTCTTT. Amino acids: CASSSVEPDTEAFF. The full variable domain, in which reference TRBV5-4 and TRBJ1-1 provide the parts outside the CDR3, is ETGVTQSPTHLIKTRGQQVTLRCSSQSGHNTVSWYQQALGQGPQFIFQYYREEENGRGNFPPRFSGLQFPNYSSELNVNALELDDSALYLCASSSVEPDTEAFFGQGTRLTVV.

This CDR3 is CASSQGGRERYEQYF. The CDR3 bases are TGTGCCAGCAGCCAAGGAGGCAGGGAAAGATACGAGCAGTACTTC. The chain recombines TRBV4-2 with TRBJ2-7, with a weak D call TRBD1 (5 bases). Germline values: CDR1 LGHNA, CDR2 YNFKEQ. V dropped 1 base and J dropped 4 bases, with 14 bases sitting between them. This CDR3 contains 15 residues.

This clonotype has only a few counts. The J gene is TRBJ1-2, the V gene TRBV6-1; 7 nucleotides line up with TRBD1. V trimming: 6 bases; J trimming: 7 bases; junction bases outside the gene matches: 11. Germline V gene lookup returns CDR1 MNHNS and CDR2 SASEGT. The CDR3 is 14 residues long. CDR3 in amino acids: CASRDRADISGYTF. CDR3 nucleotide sequence: TGTGCCAGCAGAGACAGGGCGGATATCAGTGGCTACACCTTC.

In its sample, this clonotype was seen many times. The chain has TRBV6-2 or TRBV6-3 and TRBJ1-2; 8 nucleotides align to TRBD1. This CDR3 has 18 amino acids. Per germline, CDR1 MNHEY and CDR2 SVGEGT. V lost 0 bases, J lost 3 bases, and 12 bases stayed unmatched. CDR3 residues: CASSYSPGQDPSHYGYTF. The CDR3 bases are TGTGCCAGCAGTTACTCTCCGGGACAGGACCCAAGTCACTATGGCTACACCTTC.